This T cell receptor (beta chain) originates from a study of cytomegalovirus exposure and HLA in healthy donors. Broader study findings: Rare TCR sequences dominated, though some public TCRs recurred in many donors. There were about 160 TCR beta chains listed as cytomegalovirus-associated. It was reported that the classifier diagnosed cytomegalovirus status with high specificity and sensitivity in both the original and validation cohorts.

With respect to this clone: What it binds is unknown.

Both 60 Vbeta primers and 13 Jbeta primers went into the PCR. Clones were read by immunoSEQ multiplex PCR, and TCRdb kept only the in-frame ones, dropping some. The table has about 170,000 clones, roughly 78% seen once. This CDR3 has 16 amino acids. The V gene's germline CDR1 is SGHRS and CDR2 YFSETQ. J lost 3 bases, V lost 3 bases, and 7 bases had no gene match. The V and J genes are TRBV5-1 and TRBJ2-3, with 10 positions matching TRBD2. The TCR was taken from a woman aged 45-60 years in good health and CMV-seropositive. The sample comprised PBMCs. CDR3 nucleotide sequence: TGCGCCAGCAGCTGGAGGCTAGCGGGAGAAACAGATACGCAGTATTTT. Translating gives CASSWRLAGETDTQYF.